The sequence of this T cell receptor beta chain was determined in a study of blood T cells in healthy people across ages. Findings of the study overall: When one million T cells were used, diversity estimates were thought to be underestimates. It was found that TCR beta diversity correlated strongly with the percentage of naive T cells.

The CDR3 loop spans 13 amino acids. Extractions gave at least 5 micrograms of total RNA per sample. Primed by a sample-barcoded 5' primer and a J-beta primer mix, a second PCR proceeded for roughly 7 to 12 cycles. The yield of each sample was at least 3 million CDR3-containing paired-end reads. TCRdb re-derived calls from the 5' RACE reads in MiXCR, one entry per CDR3 protein. Of some 860,000 distinct CDR3 sequences listed, roughly 56% are singletons. Notes on this clonotype: Its antigen is not known.

The sample consisted of blood. The receptor was isolated from a man in his forties in good health. The V and J genes are TRBV12-3 or TRBV12-4 and TRBJ2-5, with 8 bases that match TRBD2. The assigned J gene may be wrong: the sequence end matches TRBJ2-7 better. The CDR3 coding sequence is TGTGCCAGCAGTGTTGGACTAGCTACCGAGCAGTACTTC. It specifies CASSVGLATEQYF.